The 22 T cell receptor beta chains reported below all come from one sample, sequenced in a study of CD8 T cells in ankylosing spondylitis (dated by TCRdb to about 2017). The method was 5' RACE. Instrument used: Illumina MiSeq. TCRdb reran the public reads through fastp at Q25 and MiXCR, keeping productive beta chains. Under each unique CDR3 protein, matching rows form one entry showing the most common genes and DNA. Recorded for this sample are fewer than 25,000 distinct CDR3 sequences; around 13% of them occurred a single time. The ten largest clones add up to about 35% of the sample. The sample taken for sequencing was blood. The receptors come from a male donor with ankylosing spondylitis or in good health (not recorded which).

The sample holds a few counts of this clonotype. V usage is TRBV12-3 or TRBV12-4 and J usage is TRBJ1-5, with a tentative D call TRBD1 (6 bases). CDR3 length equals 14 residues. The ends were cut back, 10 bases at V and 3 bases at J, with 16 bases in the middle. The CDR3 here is CAIAIGGANQPQHF. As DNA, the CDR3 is TGTGCCATCGCCATTGGGGGGGCCAATCAGCCCCAGCATTTT.

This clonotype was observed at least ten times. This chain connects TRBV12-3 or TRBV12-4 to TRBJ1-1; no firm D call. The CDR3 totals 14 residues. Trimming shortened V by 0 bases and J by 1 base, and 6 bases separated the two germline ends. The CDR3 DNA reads TGTGCCAGCAGTTTAGCGCTACAGAACACTGAAGCTTTCTTT. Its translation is CASSLALQNTEAFF.

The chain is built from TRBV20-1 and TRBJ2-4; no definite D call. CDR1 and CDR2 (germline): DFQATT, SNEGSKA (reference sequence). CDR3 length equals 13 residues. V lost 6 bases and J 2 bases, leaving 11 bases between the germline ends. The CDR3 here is CSASPGTKNIQYF. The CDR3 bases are TGCAGTGCCTCCCCCGGTACCAAAAACATTCAGTACTTC.

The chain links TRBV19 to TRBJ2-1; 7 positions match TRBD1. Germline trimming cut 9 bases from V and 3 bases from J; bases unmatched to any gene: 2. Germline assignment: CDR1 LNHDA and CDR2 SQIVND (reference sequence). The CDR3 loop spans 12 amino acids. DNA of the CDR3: TGTGCCAGCCGGACAGGCTACAATGAGCAGTTCTTC. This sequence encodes CASRTGYNEQFF.

CDR3 DNA sequence: TGTGCCAGCTTAGGGGTAAACACAGATACGCAGTATTTT. Translation gives CASLGVNTDTQYF. J is TRBJ2-3 and V is TRBV7-8, with a weak D call TRBD1 (5 bases). V was pared by 8 bases and J by 2 bases, with 11 bases between. The CDR3 is 13 amino acids. Germline V lookup: CDR1 SGHVS, CDR2 FQNEAQ.

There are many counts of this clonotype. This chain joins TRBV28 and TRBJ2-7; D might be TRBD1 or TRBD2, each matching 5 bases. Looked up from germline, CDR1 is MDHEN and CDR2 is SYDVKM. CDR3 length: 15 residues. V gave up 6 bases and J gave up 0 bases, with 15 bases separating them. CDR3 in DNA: TGTGCCAGCAGAACCGAGGGGCCGAGCTCCTACGAGCAGTACTTC. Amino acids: CASRTEGPSSYEQYF.

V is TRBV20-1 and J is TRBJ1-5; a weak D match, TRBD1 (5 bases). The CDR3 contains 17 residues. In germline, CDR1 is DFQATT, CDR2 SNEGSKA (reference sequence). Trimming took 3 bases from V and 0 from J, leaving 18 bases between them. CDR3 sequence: CSASPRDRRNSNQPQHF. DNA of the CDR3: TGCAGTGCTAGTCCTAGGGACCGAAGAAATAGCAATCAGCCCCAGCATTTT.

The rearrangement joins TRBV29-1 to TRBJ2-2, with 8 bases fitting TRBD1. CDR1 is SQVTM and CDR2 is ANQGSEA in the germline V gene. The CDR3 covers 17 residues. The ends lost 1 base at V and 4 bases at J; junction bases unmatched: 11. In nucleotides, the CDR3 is TGCAGCGTTGAAGGCCTGGACAGGGAGGTTGGCACCGGGGAGCTGTTTTTT. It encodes CSVEGLDREVGTGELFF.

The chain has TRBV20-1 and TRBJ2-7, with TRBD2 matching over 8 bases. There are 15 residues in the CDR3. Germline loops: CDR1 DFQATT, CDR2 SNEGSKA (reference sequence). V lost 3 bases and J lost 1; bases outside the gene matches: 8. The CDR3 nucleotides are TGCAGTGCTAGTATTAGCGGGATGGGTTCCTACGAGCAGTACTTC. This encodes CSASISGMGSYEQYF.

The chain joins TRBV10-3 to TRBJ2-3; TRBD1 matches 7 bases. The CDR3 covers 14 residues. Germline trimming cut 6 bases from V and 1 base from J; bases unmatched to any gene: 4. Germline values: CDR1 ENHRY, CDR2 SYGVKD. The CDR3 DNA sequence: TGTGCCATCAGGGACAGGAGAGGCACAGATACGCAGTATTTT. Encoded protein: CAIRDRRGTDTQYF.

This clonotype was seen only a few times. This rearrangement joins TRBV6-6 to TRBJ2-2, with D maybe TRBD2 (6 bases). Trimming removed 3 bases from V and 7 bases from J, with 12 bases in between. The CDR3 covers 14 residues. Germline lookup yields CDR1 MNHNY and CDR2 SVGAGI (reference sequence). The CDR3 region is CASSYVEGSGELFF. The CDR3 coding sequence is TGTGCCAGCAGTTATGTGGAGGGTAGCGGGGAGCTGTTTTTT.

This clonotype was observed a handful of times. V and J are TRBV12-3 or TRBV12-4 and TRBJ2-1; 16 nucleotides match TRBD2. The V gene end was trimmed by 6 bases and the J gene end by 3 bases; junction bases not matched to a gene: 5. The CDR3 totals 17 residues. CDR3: CASSAGLAGGNYNEQFF. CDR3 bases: TGTGCCAGCAGCGCGGGACTAGCGGGGGGGAACTACAATGAGCAGTTCTTC.

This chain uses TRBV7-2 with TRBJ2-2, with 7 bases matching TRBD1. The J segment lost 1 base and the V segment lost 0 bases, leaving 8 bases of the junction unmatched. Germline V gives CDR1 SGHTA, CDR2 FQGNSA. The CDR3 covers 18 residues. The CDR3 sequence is CASSLATSGQVNTGELFF. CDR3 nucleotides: TGTGCCAGCAGCTTAGCGACGTCCGGACAGGTGAACACCGGGGAGCTGTTTTTT.

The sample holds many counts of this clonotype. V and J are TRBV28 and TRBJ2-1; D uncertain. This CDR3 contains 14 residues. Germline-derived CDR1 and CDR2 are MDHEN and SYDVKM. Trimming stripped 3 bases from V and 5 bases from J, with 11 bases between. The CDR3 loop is CASSLDQVNNEQFF. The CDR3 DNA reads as TGTGCCAGCAGTTTGGACCAAGTAAACAATGAGCAGTTCTTC.

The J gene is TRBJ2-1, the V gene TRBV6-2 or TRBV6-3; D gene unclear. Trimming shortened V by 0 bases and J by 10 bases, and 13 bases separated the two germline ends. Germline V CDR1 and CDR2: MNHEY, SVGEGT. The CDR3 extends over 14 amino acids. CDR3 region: CASSYSRFSWEQFF. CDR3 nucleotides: TGTGCCAGCAGTTACTCGAGATTTAGCTGGGAGCAGTTCTTC.

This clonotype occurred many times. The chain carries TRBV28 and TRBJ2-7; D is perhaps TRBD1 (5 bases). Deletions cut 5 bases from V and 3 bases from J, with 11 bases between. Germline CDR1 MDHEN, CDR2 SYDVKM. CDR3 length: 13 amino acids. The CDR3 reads CASSPQGFYEQYF. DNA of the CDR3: TGTGCCAGCAGTCCCCAGGGTTTCTACGAGCAGTACTTC.

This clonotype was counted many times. The DNA for the CDR3 is TGTGCCAGCAGTTTGCTTAGATGGGAGACCCAGTACTTC. It encodes CASSLLRWETQYF. The rearrangement joins TRBV12-3 or TRBV12-4 to TRBJ2-5; D remains unclear. The CDR3 sequence is 13 residues long. V was cut by 3 bases and J by 5 bases, with 10 bases left in between.

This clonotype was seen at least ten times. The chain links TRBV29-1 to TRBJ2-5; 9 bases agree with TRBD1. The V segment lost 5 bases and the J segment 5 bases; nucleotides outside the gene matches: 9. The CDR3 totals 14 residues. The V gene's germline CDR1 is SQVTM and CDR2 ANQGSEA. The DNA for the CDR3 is TGCAGCGTTCAACTAACAGGGGGCCGGGAGACCCAGTACTTC. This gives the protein CSVQLTGGRETQYF.

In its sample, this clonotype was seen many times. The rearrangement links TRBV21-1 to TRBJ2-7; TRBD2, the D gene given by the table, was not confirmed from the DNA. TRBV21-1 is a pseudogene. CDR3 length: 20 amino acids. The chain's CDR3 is CASSKDPRASGNFSSYEQYF. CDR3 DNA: TGTGCCAGCAGCAAAGACCCCCGGGCTAGCGGGAATTTCAGCTCCTACGAGCAGTACTTC.

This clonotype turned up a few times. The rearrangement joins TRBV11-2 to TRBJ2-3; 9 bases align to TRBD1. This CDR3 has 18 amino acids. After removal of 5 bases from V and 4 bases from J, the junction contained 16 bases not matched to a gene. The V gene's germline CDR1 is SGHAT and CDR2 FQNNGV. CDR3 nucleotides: TGTGCCAGCAGCCCCTCTCCCGGGACAGGGATTAAGGCAGATACGCAGTATTTT. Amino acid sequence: CASSPSPGTGIKADTQYF.

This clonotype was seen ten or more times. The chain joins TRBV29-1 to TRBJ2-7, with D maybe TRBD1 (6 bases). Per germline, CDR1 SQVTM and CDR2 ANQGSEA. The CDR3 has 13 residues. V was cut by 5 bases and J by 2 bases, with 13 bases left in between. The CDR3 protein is CSVSRTETYEQYF. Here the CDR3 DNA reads TGCAGCGTTTCCCGGACAGAGACCTACGAGCAGTACTTC.

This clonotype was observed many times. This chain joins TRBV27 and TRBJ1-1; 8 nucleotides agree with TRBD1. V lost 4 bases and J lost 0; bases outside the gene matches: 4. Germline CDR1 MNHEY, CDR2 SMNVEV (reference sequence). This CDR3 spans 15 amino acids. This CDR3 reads CASSSTGGLNTEAFF. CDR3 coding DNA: TGTGCCAGCAGTTCCACAGGGGGGCTGAACACTGAAGCTTTCTTT.